The 9 T cell receptor beta chains reported below all come from one sample, sequenced in a study of read filtering for tumor transcriptome and immune sequencing (dated by TCRdb to 2020 to 2021). Sequencing was carried out with an Illumina HiSeq 4000. Starting from around 400 ng RNA, TCR libraries were constructed with the Immunoverse kit using molecular barcoded adaptors that cover the alpha/delta and beta/gamma chains. Starting from the raw public reads, TCRdb applied fastp trimming at Q25, assembled clones with MiXCR and retained in-frame beta chains. Entries are consolidated by CDR3 protein sequence, retaining the most common genes and DNA. The sample table lists around 65,000 distinct CDR3 sequences, under 20% of them with a count of one. The top ten clones comprise around an eighth of the sample. The specimen was a population of CD138-negative cells sorted from bone marrow. The sample's cell subset or site label is to be understood as: bone marrow mononuclear cells depleted of CD138+ plasma/myeloma cells by negative magnetic selection. Receptors originate from a donor aged 40 or over with multiple myeloma.

With regard to this clonotype: It may be a read error: a sequence one base away is much more abundant. As the CDR3 is not closed by the conserved phenylalanine or tryptophan, this likely results from a read error. The chain joins TRBV29-1 to TRBJ1-5, with a weak D call TRBD1 (6 bases). The CDR3 loop spans 13 amino acids. Germline V CDR1 and CDR2: SQVTM, ANQGSEA. Trimming took off 3 bases at V and 2 bases at J, with 8 bases between the two ends. The CDR3 sequence: CSVDPGGNQPQHS. For the CDR3, the DNA is TGCAGCGTTGATCCAGGGGGCAATCAGCCCCAGCATTCT.

The V call is TRBV3-1, the J call TRBJ1-2; D is perhaps TRBD1 (5 bases). Germline values: CDR1 LGHDT, CDR2 YNNKEL (reference sequence). CDR3 length: 15 amino acids. V was pared by 6 bases and J by 2 bases, with 16 bases between. CDR3 residues: CASRHLGRSNYGYTF. In nucleotides, the CDR3 is TGTGCCAGCAGGCACTTGGGACGGAGCAACTATGGCTACACCTTC.

This clonotype was seen at least ten times. The chain couples TRBV15 to TRBJ2-5; 7 bases align to TRBD1. Losses at the gene ends were 10 bases for V and 5 bases for J; bases not matched to a gene: 7. Germline V gives CDR1 LNHNV, CDR2 YYDKDF (reference sequence). This CDR3 contains 12 residues. CDR3 DNA sequence: TGTGCCAGCAGACAGGGTTATGAGACCCAGTACTTC. This encodes CASRQGYETQYF.

Details on this clonotype: It may be a read error: a sequence one base away is much more abundant. In this CDR3 the conserved last residue, phenylalanine or tryptophan, is missing, so a read error is likely. The DNA for the CDR3 is TGCACTGAGGGGGCGCCTAACACCGGGGAGCTGTTTCTT. It specifies CTEGAPNTGELFL. The genes are TRBV29-1 and TRBJ2-2; 7 bases fit TRBD1. CDR3 length: 13 residues. Germline V gene lookup returns CDR1 SQVTM and CDR2 ANQGSEA.

At least ten counts were recorded for this clonotype. The rearrangement links TRBV20-1 to TRBJ2-2, with TRBD2 matching over 8 bases. Losses at the gene ends were 6 bases for V and 7 bases for J; bases not matched to a gene: 13. CDR1 and CDR2 from the germline V gene are DFQATT and SNEGSKA (reference sequence). The CDR3 has 15 residues. CDR3 nucleotide sequence: TGCAGTGCCGCGGATGCGAGCGGGAGATTCGGGGAGCTGTTTTTT. This encodes CSAADASGRFGELFF.

This clonotype was counted at least ten times. The CDR3 reads CASSSDRGSQPQHF. Here the CDR3 DNA reads TGTGCCAGCAGCTCGGACAGGGGAAGTCAGCCCCAGCATTTT. The V gene is TRBV5-6, the J gene TRBJ1-5; 9 positions agree with TRBD1. The V gene's germline CDR1 is SGHDT and CDR2 YYEEEE. This CDR3 contains 14 residues. The trim removed 3 bases at V and 6 bases at J, leaving 4 bases unmatched.

This clonotype was observed at least ten times. The V and J genes are TRBV20-1 and TRBJ2-3, with TRBD2 matching over 11 bases. Germline CDR1 is DFQATT and CDR2 is SNEGSKA (reference sequence). This CDR3 contains 13 residues. The CDR3 DNA reads as TGCAGCTGGACTAGCGGGCGGTTAGATACGCAGTATTTT. Protein sequence: CSWTSGRLDTQYF.

This clonotype was seen at least ten times. The gene calls are TRBV5-1 and TRBJ2-2; D tentatively fits TRBD1 or TRBD2 (6 bases each). Per germline, CDR1 SGHRS and CDR2 YFSETQ. V gave up 1 base and J gave up 7 bases, with 14 bases separating them. The CDR3 contains 15 residues. Here the CDR3 reads CASSLNPGASGELFF. Here the CDR3 DNA reads TGCGCCAGCAGCTTGAATCCGGGGGCAAGCGGGGAGCTGTTTTTT.

This clonotype was recorded at least ten times. The V call is TRBV3-1, the J call TRBJ2-6; D gene ambiguous. Germline V gene data show CDR1 as LGHDT and CDR2 as YNNKEL (reference sequence). This CDR3 comprises 14 residues. Trimming took 7 bases from V and 0 from J, leaving 7 bases between them. The CDR3 DNA follows: TGTGCCAGCACTCAATCCTCTGGGGCCAACGTCCTGACTTTC. It specifies CASTQSSGANVLTF. The whole variable domain, filled in from reference TRBV3-1 and TRBJ2-6, reads DTAVSQTPKYLVTQMGNDKSIKCEQNLGHDTMYWYKQDSKKFLKIMFSYNNKELIINETVPNRFSPKSPDKAHLNLHINSLELGDSAVYFCASTQSSGANVLTFGAGSRLTVL.